Presented here are 9 T cell receptor beta chains from one specimen sequenced in a study of shared clonotypes between healthy human individuals. Clones were read by immunoSEQ multiplex PCR, and TCRdb kept only the in-frame ones, dropping some. This sample has about 2.4 million clones, with roughly 93% found just once. The sequencing input was naive CD4+ T cells from PBMCs. Indicated subset: CD45RA+ positively selected. The receptors were gathered from a young man in good health. Some clones in this sample may be carry-over from other donors' samples.

This sequence joins TRBV2 and TRBJ2-1, with TRBD2 identical over 8 bases. Trimming cost V 7 bases and J 4 bases; bases outside gene matches: 6. This CDR3 is built from 14 residues. In germline, CDR1 is SNHLY, CDR2 FYNNEI. DNA of the CDR3: TGTGCCAGCACCGAGGGACTAGGGTACAATGAGCAGTTCTTC. Translation: CASTEGLGYNEQFF. The whole variable domain, remainder taken from reference TRBV2 and TRBJ2-1, is EPEVTQTPSHQVTQMGQEVILRCVPISNHLYFYWYRQILGQKVEFLVSFYNNEISEKSEIFDDQFSVERPDGSNFTLKIRSTKLEDSAMYFCASTEGLGYNEQFFGPGTRLTVL.

V usage is TRBV7-8 and J usage is TRBJ2-7, with D hard to call. The CDR3 length is 15 residues. With 1 base removed from V and 1 base from J, the gap between germline ends came to 11 bases. Germline lookup yields CDR1 SGHVS and CDR2 FQNEAQ. CDR3 bases: TGTGCCAGCAGCTTAGGAGGAACGGCGTCCTACGAGCAGTACTTC. This gives the protein CASSLGGTASYEQYF. Variable domain in full (rest from reference TRBV7-8 and TRBJ2-7): GAGVSQSPRYKVAKRGQDVALRCDPISGHVSLFWYQQALGQGPEFLTYFQNEAQLDKSGLPSDRFFAERPEGSVSTLKIQRTQQEDSAVYLCASSLGGTASYEQYFGPGTRLTVT.

To note about this clone: The identical CDR3 is also encoded by other nucleotide sequences in the sample. V usage is TRBV7-2 and J usage is TRBJ2-7; the D is unclear. From germline, CDR1 is SGHTA and CDR2 FQGNSA. CDR3 length equals 11 residues. Between the trimmed V and J ends, which lost 5 bases and 3 bases, there was a span of 5 bases. The CDR3 sequence: CASSRDYEQYF. The CDR3 DNA reads as TGTGCCAGCAGCCGCGACTACGAGCAGTACTTC.

The chain links TRBV10-2 to TRBJ2-4; 8 positions agree with TRBD2. The germline CDR1 and CDR2 sequences are WSHSY and SAAADI. With 0 bases clipped from V and 11 bases from J, the junction kept 9 bases outside the gene matches. The CDR3 has 15 residues. The CDR3 region has the DNA TGCGCCAGCAGTGAGTCGACAGCGCCCGGGGGGGTTCAGTACTTC. Protein product: CASSESTAPGGVQYF.

The V and J genes are TRBV4-3 and TRBJ2-3, with a weak D call TRBD2 (6 bases). Trimming cost V 1 base and J 10 bases, with 18 bases left between them. Germline V gives CDR1 LGHNA, CDR2 YSLEER. The CDR3 runs to 15 residues. CDR3 bases: TGCGCCAGCAGCCAAGCAGGCGTTGCAGCGGGTGCGCAGTATTTT. The encoded protein is CASSQAGVAAGAQYF.

The chain uses TRBV4-1 and TRBJ2-7, with D perhaps matching TRBD1 (5 bases). Germline lookup yields CDR1 MGHRA and CDR2 YSYEKL. V dropped 1 base and J dropped 8 bases, with 21 bases sitting between them. The CDR3 is made up of 16 amino acids. The CDR3 spells CASSQVPGFSPFQQYF. Here the CDR3 DNA reads TGCGCCAGCAGCCAAGTTCCAGGGTTTTCACCGTTCCAGCAGTACTTC.

The V gene is TRBV5-6, the J gene TRBJ2-5, with unresolved D. Trimming took 1 base from V and 0 from J, leaving 10 bases between them. This CDR3 spans 15 amino acids. Germline V lookup: CDR1 SGHDT, CDR2 YYEEEE. CDR3 nucleotides: TGTGCCAGCAGCTTGTTCACAGCGTACCAAGAGACCCAGTACTTC. Translated: CASSLFTAYQETQYF.

The chain carries TRBV29-1 and TRBJ2-7; no clear D gene. Germline CDR1 reads SQVTM; CDR2 reads ANQGSEA. V was pared by 7 bases and J by 0 bases, with 16 bases between. The CDR3 length is 14 residues. The CDR3 region is CSDPRDLFSYEQYF. The CDR3 DNA reads as TGCAGCGACCCTCGAGACTTGTTCTCCTACGAGCAGTACTTC.

The chain employs TRBV7-2 and TRBJ2-3, with 7 bases that match TRBD2. This CDR3 has 15 amino acids. The germline V gene encodes CDR1 SGHTA and CDR2 FQGNSA. V lost 4 bases to trimming and J lost 6 bases; unmatched junction nucleotides: 10. CDR3 bases: TGTGCCAGCAGCTCAAGGGGCGGGAGCGGTGATACGCAGTATTTT. Translating gives CASSSRGGSGDTQYF.